These T cell receptor beta chains were read from a single sample in a study of control samples from healthy donors and cancer patients. This table comes from immunoSEQ multiplex PCR, and its TCRdb copy is limited to in-frame clones, with some not included. Of approximately 190,000 clones in the sample, 90% to 95% were seen once. Source material: blood. The receptors stem from a man aged 25 to 40 in good health. Each CDR3 is given with its conserved first and last residue. A D gene is named only where the DNA matches it firmly. A clone size is listed for some rows: how often the clone was seen (once, few, many), or a class if it is expanded.

D gene,clone size,J gene,V gene,CDR3 DNA,CDR3 protein
TRBD2,.,TRBJ2-7,TRBV6-2/TRBV6-3,TGTGCCAGCAGTTACTCGTGGCTAGCGGGGGCCTACGAGCAGTACTTC,CASSYSWLAGAYEQYF
.,.,TRBJ1-1,TRBV3-1/TRBV3-2,TGTGCCAGCAGCCAGCGGGCGAACACTGAAGCTTTCTTT,CASSQRANTEAFF
TRBD1,.,TRBJ2-7,TRBV7-9,TGTGCCAGCAGCCTAACAGGGGGGAGCTACGAGCAGTACTTC,CASSLTGGSYEQYF
.,.,TRBJ1-3,TRBV11-2,TGTGCCAGCAGCTTAGTAAGCTCTGGAAACACCATATATTTT,CASSLVSSGNTIYF
.,.,TRBJ1-4,TRBV28,TGTGCCAGCAGTTTATGGGGCGGGTCGGGGACTAATGAAAAACTGTTTTTT,CASSLWGGSGTNEKLFF
TRBD1,.,TRBJ2-2,TRBV3-1/TRBV3-2,TGTGCCAGCAGCCCCCCTGGGACAGGACATCGCGCGAACACCGGGGAGCTGTTTTTT,CASSPPGTGHRANTGELFF
TRBD1,.,TRBJ1-1,TRBV7-9,TGTGCCAGCAATGATGGACAGGGGCCCACTGAAGCTTTCTTT,CASNDGQGPTEAFF
TRBD2,.,TRBJ2-5,TRBV18,TGTGCCAGCTCACCAACGCTAGCGGGGCTCCAAGAGACCCAGTACTTC,CASSPTLAGLQETQYF
TRBD1,.,TRBJ1-2,TRBV30,TGTGCCTGGAGTCGGGATCCCCCGGGACAGCCCTATGGCTACACCTTC,CAWSRDPPGQPYGYTF
.,.,TRBJ1-1,TRBV18,TGTGCCAGCTCACCTGACGGAGGCGAAGCTTTCTTT,CASSPDGGEAFF
.,once,TRBJ1-3,TRBV9,TGTGCCAGCAGCGTAGGATTTCCTTACTCTGGAAACACCATATATTTT,CASSVGFPYSGNTIYF
.,.,TRBJ1-3,TRBV30,TGTGCCTGGAGTGTAAGTTTCTCTGGAAACACCATATATTTT,CAWSVSFSGNTIYF
TRBD1,.,TRBJ1-2,TRBV5-1,TGCGCCAGCAGCCGGGACAGGGGGCGAGGAGGCTACACCTTC,CASSRDRGRGGYTF
TRBD1,.,TRBJ1-2,TRBV7-2,TGTGCCAGCAGCTCCCTGGACAGGATAGTCTATGGCTACACCTTC,CASSSLDRIVYGYTF
TRBD1,.,TRBJ2-1,TRBV24-1,TGTGCCACCAGTGACGGACAGGTAGACAATGAGCAGTTCTTC,CATSDGQVDNEQFF
TRBD1,.,TRBJ2-7,TRBV18,TGTGCCAGCTCACGGGACAGGGGGAACCACGAGCAGTACTTC,CASSRDRGNHEQYF
.,.,TRBJ2-7,TRBV6-5,TGTGCCAGCAGTTACTCGTATGGCAGGCAAGCCGAGCAGTACTTC,CASSYSYGRQAEQYF
.,.,TRBJ2-1,TRBV2,TGTGCCAGCGGGGAGGGGGCTCTCTACAATGAGCAGTTCTTC,CASGEGALYNEQFF
.,.,TRBJ1-2,TRBV25-1,TGTGCCAGCAGTGTACCGGGGACTGATGGCTACACCTTC,CASSVPGTDGYTF
.,.,TRBJ1-2,TRBV19,TGTGCCAGTACCCGAGTTACATCCGATCTGGCCCCTAACTATGGCTACACCTTC,CASTRVTSDLAPNYGYTF
TRBD1,.,TRBJ1-2,TRBV12-3/TRBV12-4,TGTGCCAGCAGTCCAAGGGACAGCTATGGCTACACCTTC,CASSPRDSYGYTF
.,.,TRBJ1-3,TRBV30,TGTGCCTGGAGTCGGGACTTCAGCTCTGGAAACACCATATATTTT,CAWSRDFSSGNTIYF
TRBD2,once,TRBJ2-4,TRBV14,TGTGCCAGCAGCCAAGCGGTAGCGGGGGGGCAAAACATTCAGTACTTC,CASSQAVAGGQNIQYF
.,once,TRBJ1-5,TRBV24-1,TGTGCCACCAGTGCCCTGGGGGGAGATAGCAATCAGCCCCAGCATTTT,CATSALGGDSNQPQHF
.,.,TRBJ2-7,TRBV4-1,TGCGCCAGCAGCCAACAGTACGAGCAGTACTTC,CASSQQYEQYF